These 15 T cell receptor beta chains came from one sample sequenced in a study of OX40 agonist ivuxolimab in advanced cancers. TCRdb's copy holds only in-frame clones and misses some; the assay was immunoSEQ multiplex PCR. Of more than 45,000 clones in the sample, roughly four fifths were seen once. This sample comprised CD4+ or CD8+ T cells sorted from blood, obtained in a trial of the OX40 agonist ivuxolimab. The origin of the receptors is an adult with an advanced solid tumor such as melanoma, head and neck, liver or kidney cancer.

This clone was seen a few times. The V call is TRBV6-5, the J call TRBJ2-7; 8 bases line up with TRBD1. Germline values: CDR1 MNHEY, CDR2 SVGAGI. V shed 5 bases, J shed 6 bases, and the junction held 12 bases outside the gene matches. The CDR3 covers 15 residues. The CDR3 is CASSQGTGWPGEQYF. The DNA for the CDR3 is TGTGCCAGCAGTCAAGGGACAGGTTGGCCTGGCGAGCAGTACTTC.

This clone came up a few times. V is TRBV7-9 and J is TRBJ2-7; tentative D call: TRBD1 (6 bases). The germline gives CDR1 SEHNR, CDR2 FQNEAQ (reference sequence). Trimming took 2 bases from V and 3 from J, leaving 8 bases between them. This CDR3 spans 13 amino acids. This CDR3 reads CASSLIQGYEQYF. The CDR3 DNA reads as TGTGCCAGCAGCTTAATACAGGGCTACGAGCAGTACTTC. Complete variable domain (other parts from reference TRBV7-9 and TRBJ2-7): DTGVSQNPRHKITKRGQNVTFRCDPISEHNRLYWYRQTLGQGPEFLTYFQNEAQLEKSRLLSDRFSAERPKGSFSTLEIQRTEQGDSAMYLCASSLIQGYEQYFGPGTRLTVT.

V usage is TRBV6-1 and J usage is TRBJ2-1, with 10 bases matching TRBD1. The CDR3 has 14 amino acids. The germline CDR1 and CDR2 sequences are MNHNS and SASEGT. The ends lost 8 bases at V and 2 bases at J; junction bases unmatched: 3. CDR3 amino acids: CASSTGGAYNEQFF. The DNA of the CDR3 is TGTGCCAGCTCGACAGGGGGCGCCTACAATGAGCAGTTCTTC.

The CDR3 DNA sequence: TGTGCCAGCAGCTTAAGTGGGTCACAGCCCCAGCATTTT. Translated: CASSLSGSQPQHF. The V gene is TRBV11-2, the J gene TRBJ1-5; no definite D call. V lost 2 bases and J 7 bases, leaving 9 bases between the germline ends. Germline lookup yields CDR1 SGHAT and CDR2 FQNNGV. The CDR3 is 13 residues long.

Only a few counts were recorded for this clone. The chain joins TRBV7-9 to TRBJ1-5; a weak D match, TRBD1 (5 bases). CDR1 SEHNR and CDR2 FQNEAQ come from the germline V gene (reference sequence). This CDR3 contains 14 residues. The V gene lost 4 bases and the J gene lost 3 bases, with 10 bases spanning the gap. DNA of the CDR3: TGTGCCAGCAGCTCCAGGGACGCCAATCAGCCCCAGCATTTT. Its translation is CASSSRDANQPQHF.

The genes are TRBV19 and TRBJ1-2; no definite D call. V lost 3 bases and J lost 8, with 13 bases in between. Germline V lookup: CDR1 LNHDA, CDR2 SQIVND (reference sequence). The CDR3 length is 13 residues. The DNA for the CDR3 is TGTGCCAGTAGTATCACAGAGACGGCCGGCTACACCTTC. Its translation is CASSITETAGYTF. The full variable domain, completed using reference TRBV19 and TRBJ1-2, is DGGITQSPKYLFRKEGQNVTLSCEQNLNHDAMYWYRQDPGQGLRLIYYSQIVNDFQKGDIAEGYSVSREKKESFPLTVTSAQKNPTAFYLCASSITETAGYTFGSGTRLTVV.

This clone was observed once. The rearrangement links TRBV11-3 to TRBJ2-7; D unclear. Trimming left V 1 base short and J 2 bases short, with 0 bases between. CDR1 is SGHNT and CDR2 is YENEEA in the germline V gene. The CDR3 is 11 residues long. CDR3 DNA sequence: TGTGCCAGCAGCTTAGCCTACGAGCAGTACTTC. Encoded protein: CASSLAYEQYF.

In its sample, this clone was seen once. The genes are TRBV5-1 and TRBJ1-1; 10 bases are a match to TRBD1. Germline V gene sequence: CDR1 SGHRS, CDR2 YFSETQ. After removal of 2 bases from V and 5 bases from J, the junction contained 6 bases not matched to a gene. This CDR3 spans 15 amino acids. The CDR3 nucleotides are TGCGCCAGCAGCTTTTCGGGACAGGGGAAGACTGAAGCTTTCTTT. Encoded protein: CASSFSGQGKTEAFF.

This sequence joins TRBV7-2 and TRBJ2-1; 9 bases match TRBD2. This CDR3 is 14 amino acids long. J gave up 6 bases and V 8 bases, and 8 bases lay outside the gene matches. Germline CDR1 is SGHTA and CDR2 is FQGNSA. The CDR3 DNA sequence: TGTGCCAGCGGTGCGGCGGGGGGGGTCAATGAGCAGTTCTTC. Amino acid sequence: CASGAAGGVNEQFF.

This rearrangement joins TRBV6-5 to TRBJ1-1, with D uncertain. CDR3 length equals 11 residues. Germline V gene sequence: CDR1 MNHEY, CDR2 SVGAGI. V was trimmed by 6 bases and J by 7 bases, leaving 9 bases between them. CDR3: CASRGLSEAFF. The CDR3 nucleotides are TGTGCCAGCAGAGGTCTCAGTGAAGCTTTCTTT.

Within the sample, this clone is medium-sized. The chain combines TRBV19 with TRBJ2-2; no clear D. V was shortened by 3 bases and J by 3 bases, with 8 bases between the two germline ends. Germline V lookup: CDR1 LNHDA, CDR2 SQIVND (reference sequence). The CDR3 sequence is 14 residues long. This CDR3 reads CASSIPGHTGELFF. CDR3 bases: TGTGCCAGTAGTATCCCGGGCCACACCGGGGAGCTGTTTTTT.

The chain couples TRBV6-5 to TRBJ2-7; D is perhaps TRBD1 (6 bases). The CDR3 extends over 15 amino acids. The V and J ends lost 2 bases and 3 bases respectively, with 14 bases between them. CDR1 is MNHEY, CDR2 SVGAGI, per germline. DNA of the CDR3: TGTGCCAGCAGTTACAGTGCGGACAGTCTCTACGAGCAGTACTTC. Protein: CASSYSADSLYEQYF.

The chain recombines TRBV2 with TRBJ2-5; 12 nucleotides align to TRBD2. The CDR3 has 17 amino acids. V lost 4 bases, J lost 4 bases, and 10 bases stayed unmatched. CDR1 is SNHLY, CDR2 FYNNEI, per germline. The CDR3 region has the DNA TGTGCCAGCAGTGTTTCGGGACTAGCGGGTCTTGGAGAGACCCAGTACTTC. The encoded protein is CASSVSGLAGLGETQYF.

The chain uses TRBV7-6 and TRBJ2-5, with D perhaps given as TRBD1 or TRBD2 (5 bases each). The germline CDR1 and CDR2 sequences are SGHVS and FNYEAQ. The CDR3 length is 13 residues. V was pared by 5 bases and J by 5 bases, with 12 bases between. In nucleotides, the CDR3 is TGTGCCAGCAGCCAGCGCTGGGGGGAGACCCAGTACTTC. Its protein is CASSQRWGETQYF.

This sequence joins TRBV30 and TRBJ1-2, with 9 bases aligning to TRBD1. From germline, CDR1 is GTSNPN and CDR2 SVGIG (reference sequence). V dropped 7 bases and J dropped 7; count of bases not matched to a gene: 16. The CDR3 contains 15 residues. This chain's CDR3 is CAFSYRGPQGCGYTF. The CDR3 DNA sequence: TGTGCCTTCTCTTACAGGGGGCCCCAAGGGTGTGGCTACACCTTC.